The sequence of this TCR beta chain was determined in a study of blood T cell repertoires in COVID-19. Method: immunoSEQ multiplex PCR; TCRdb's copy keeps in-frame clones and lacks some. The sample lists more than 65,000 clones, 65% to 80% seen once, with just under 10% in the top ten. In this sample, this clone turned up once. Germline-derived CDR1 and CDR2 are SGHVS and FQNEAQ. V was pared by 4 bases and J by 4 bases, with 7 bases between. The CDR3 extends over 12 amino acids. The sequence came from a woman aged 50 to 60 with acute or convalescent COVID-19. The specimen sequenced was peripheral blood. V and J are TRBV7-8 and TRBJ1-1; no reliable D call. In nucleotides, the CDR3 is TGTGCCAGCAGCTCGACAACCACTGAAGCTTTCTTT. This codes for CASSSTTTEAFF.